This T cell receptor (beta chain) was profiled in a study of OX40 agonist ivuxolimab in advanced cancers. V lost 2 bases to trimming and J lost 7 bases, with 9 bases between them. From germline, CDR1 is SEHNR and CDR2 FQNEAQ (reference sequence). The CDR3 consists of 13 residues. The assay was immunoSEQ multiplex PCR, and TCRdb's table has in-frame clones only and misses some. Of nearly 85,000 clones listed, approximately 87% are singletons. V usage is TRBV7-9 and J usage is TRBJ2-1; no clear D gene. The source material was CD4+ or CD8+ T cells sorted from blood, sampled in a trial of the OX40 agonist ivuxolimab. The TCR originated in an adult with an advanced solid tumor such as melanoma, head and neck, liver or kidney cancer. CDR3: CASSLNPVNEQFF. CDR3 DNA: TGTGCCAGCAGCTTAAACCCAGTGAATGAGCAGTTCTTC.